At least ten counts were recorded for the clone carrying this T cell receptor beta chain. Its antigen is undetermined. The data originate from a study of T-cell memory formation after mild COVID-19. Overall study context: TCR clusters mostly belonged to single donors. Points from the study as a whole: CD4+ bias marked clones expanding day 15 to 37, unlike balanced contracting clones.

The CDR3 length is 16 residues. Germline V gives CDR1 MNHEY, CDR2 SVGEGT. The V segment lost 5 bases and the J segment 7 bases; nucleotides outside the gene matches: 15. TCRdb used MiXCR to reprocess the 5' RACE reads, holding one entry per CDR3 protein. The table shows about 290,000 distinct CDR3 sequences, with approximately 16% occurring only once. This receptor was taken from a man between 18 and 35 years old who had mild COVID-19 (a few samples of this study predate the infection). Cell type and time point are not known. Input material: PBMCs or a T cell subset sorted from them (not recorded which). The chain couples TRBV6-2 or TRBV6-3 to TRBJ1-1, with 8 bases fitting TRBD1. The CDR3 DNA is TGTGCCAGCAGTCCCCGGACAGGGCCAAGTCAGGGTGAAGCTTTCTTT. It codes for CASSPRTGPSQGEAFF.